This T cell receptor (beta chain) was recorded in a study of cytomegalovirus exposure and HLA in healthy donors. Per germline, CDR1 SEHNR and CDR2 FQNEAQ (reference sequence). The CDR3 covers 18 residues. V trimming: 3 bases; J trimming: 1 base; junction bases outside the gene matches: 7. PCR used 60 Vbeta primers and 13 Jbeta primers. Clones were sequenced by immunoSEQ multiplex PCR, and TCRdb holds only the in-frame ones, with some missing. This table holds fewer than 200,000 clones, 80% to 90% found once. The source is a man aged 35-49 years in good health and CMV-seropositive. The gene calls are TRBV7-9 and TRBJ2-2; 11 nucleotides line up with TRBD2. Sequenced input: PBMCs. The CDR3 nucleotides are TGTGCCAGCAGCTTTACTAGCGGGAGTCTCCTGAACACCGGGGAGCTGTTTTTT. It is translated as CASSFTSGSLLNTGELFF.